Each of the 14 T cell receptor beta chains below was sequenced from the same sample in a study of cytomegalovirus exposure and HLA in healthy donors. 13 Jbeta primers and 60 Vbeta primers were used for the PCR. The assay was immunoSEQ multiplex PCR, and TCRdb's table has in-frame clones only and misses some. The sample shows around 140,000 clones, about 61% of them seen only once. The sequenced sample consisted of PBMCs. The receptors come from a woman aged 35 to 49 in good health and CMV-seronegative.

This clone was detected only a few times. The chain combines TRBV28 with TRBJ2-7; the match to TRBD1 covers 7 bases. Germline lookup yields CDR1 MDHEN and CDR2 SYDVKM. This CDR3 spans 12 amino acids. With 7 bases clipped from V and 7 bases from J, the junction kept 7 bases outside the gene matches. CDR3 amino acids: CASNRGEGEQYF. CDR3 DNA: TGTGCCAGCAACAGGGGAGAAGGGGAGCAGTACTTC.

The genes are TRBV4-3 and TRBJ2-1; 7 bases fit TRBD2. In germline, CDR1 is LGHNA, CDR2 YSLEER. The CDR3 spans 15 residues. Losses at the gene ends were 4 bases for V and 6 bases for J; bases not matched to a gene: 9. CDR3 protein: CASSPEERGFNEQFF. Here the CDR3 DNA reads TGCGCCAGCAGCCCCGAGGAGCGGGGCTTCAATGAGCAGTTCTTC.

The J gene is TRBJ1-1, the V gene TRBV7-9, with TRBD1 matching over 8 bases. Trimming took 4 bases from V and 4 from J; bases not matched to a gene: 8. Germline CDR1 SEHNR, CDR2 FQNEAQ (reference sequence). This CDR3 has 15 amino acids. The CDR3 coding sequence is TGTGCCAGCAGCTCAGGACAGGGTAGAGGCACTGAAGCTTTCTTT. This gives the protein CASSSGQGRGTEAFF.

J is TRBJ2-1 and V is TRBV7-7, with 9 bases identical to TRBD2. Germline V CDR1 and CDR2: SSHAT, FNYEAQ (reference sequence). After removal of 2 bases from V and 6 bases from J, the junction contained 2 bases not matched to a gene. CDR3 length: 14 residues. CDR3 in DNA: TGTGCCAGCAGCTTAAGCGGGGGGCGCAATGAGCAGTTCTTC. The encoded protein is CASSLSGGRNEQFF.

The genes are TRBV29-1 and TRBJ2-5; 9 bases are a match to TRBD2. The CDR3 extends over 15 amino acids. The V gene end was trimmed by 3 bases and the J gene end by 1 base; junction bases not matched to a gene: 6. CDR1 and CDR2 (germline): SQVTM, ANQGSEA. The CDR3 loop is CSVDRIAGAQETQYF. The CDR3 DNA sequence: TGCAGCGTTGATAGGATAGCGGGAGCCCAAGAGACCCAGTACTTC.

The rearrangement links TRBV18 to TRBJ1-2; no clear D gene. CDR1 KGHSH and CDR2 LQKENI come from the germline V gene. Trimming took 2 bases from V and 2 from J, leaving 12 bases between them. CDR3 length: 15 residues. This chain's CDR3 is CASSPKFQANYGYTF. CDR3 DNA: TGTGCCAGCTCACCAAAGTTTCAGGCAAACTATGGCTACACCTTC. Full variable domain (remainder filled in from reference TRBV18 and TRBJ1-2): NAGVMQNPRHLVRRRGQEARLRCSPMKGHSHVYWYRQLPEEGLKFMVYLQKENIIDESGMPKERFSAEFPKEGPSILRIQQVVRGDSAAYFCASSPKFQANYGYTFGSGTRLTVV.

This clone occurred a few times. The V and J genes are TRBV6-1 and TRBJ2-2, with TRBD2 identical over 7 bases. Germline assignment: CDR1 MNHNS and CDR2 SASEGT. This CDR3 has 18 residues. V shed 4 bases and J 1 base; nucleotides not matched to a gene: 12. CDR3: CASSGIRGGGGNTGELFF. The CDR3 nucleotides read TGTGCCAGCAGTGGAATCAGAGGCGGCGGGGGGAACACCGGGGAGCTGTTTTTT.

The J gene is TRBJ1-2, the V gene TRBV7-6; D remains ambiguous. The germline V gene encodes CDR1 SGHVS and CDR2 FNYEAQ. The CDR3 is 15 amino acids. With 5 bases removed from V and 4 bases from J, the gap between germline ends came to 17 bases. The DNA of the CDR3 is TGTGCCAGCAGCCCCCTTGTCGGTGCCTTCTATGGCTACACCTTC. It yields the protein CASSPLVGAFYGYTF.

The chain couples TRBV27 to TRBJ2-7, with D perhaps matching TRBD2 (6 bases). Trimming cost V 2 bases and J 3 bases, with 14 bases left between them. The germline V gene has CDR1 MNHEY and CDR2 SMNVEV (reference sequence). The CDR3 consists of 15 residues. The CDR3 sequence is CASSLKGTLGYEQYF. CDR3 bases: TGTGCCAGCAGTTTAAAGGGGACTCTAGGCTACGAGCAGTACTTC.

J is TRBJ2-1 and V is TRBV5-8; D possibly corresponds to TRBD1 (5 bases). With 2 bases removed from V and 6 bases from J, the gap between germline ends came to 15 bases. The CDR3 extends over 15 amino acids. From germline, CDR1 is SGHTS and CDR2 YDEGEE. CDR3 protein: CASSLGVIRGNEQFF. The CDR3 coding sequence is TGTGCCAGCAGCTTAGGAGTTATTAGGGGCAATGAGCAGTTCTTC. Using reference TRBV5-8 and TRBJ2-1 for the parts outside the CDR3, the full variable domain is EAGVTQSPTHLIKTRGQQATLRCSPISGHTSVYWYQQALGLGLQFLLWYDEGEERNRGNFPPRFSGRQFPNYSSELNVNALELEDSALYLCASSLGVIRGNEQFFGPGTRLTVL.

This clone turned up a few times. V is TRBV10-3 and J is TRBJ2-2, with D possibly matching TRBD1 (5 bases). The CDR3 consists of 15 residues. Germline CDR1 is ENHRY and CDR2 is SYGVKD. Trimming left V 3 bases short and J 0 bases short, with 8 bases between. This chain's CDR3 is CAISDQGPNTGELFF. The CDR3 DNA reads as TGTGCCATCAGTGATCAGGGTCCGAACACCGGGGAGCTGTTTTTT.

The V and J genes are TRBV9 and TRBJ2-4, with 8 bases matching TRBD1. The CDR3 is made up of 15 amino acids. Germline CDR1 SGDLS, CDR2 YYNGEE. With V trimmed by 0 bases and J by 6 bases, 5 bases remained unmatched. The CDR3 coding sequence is TGTGCCAGCAGCGTAGGGGGACAGGAGGGAAACATTCAGTACTTC. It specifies CASSVGGQEGNIQYF.

The CDR3 DNA reads as TGTGCCAGCAGTCCACTCCAGGGAACCCTCCTCTCGTCTGGAAACACCATATATTTT. It specifies CASSPLQGTLLSSGNTIYF. The chain has TRBV2 and TRBJ1-3, with D possibly being TRBD1 (5 bases). The germline CDR1 and CDR2 sequences are SNHLY and FYNNEI. The ends were cut back, 5 bases at V and 1 base at J, with 24 bases in the middle. The CDR3 length is 19 residues.

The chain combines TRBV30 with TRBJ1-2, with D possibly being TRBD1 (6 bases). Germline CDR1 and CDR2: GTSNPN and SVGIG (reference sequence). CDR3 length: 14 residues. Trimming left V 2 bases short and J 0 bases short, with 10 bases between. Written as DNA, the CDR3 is TGTGCCTGGAGTCGGGGACACTCTAACTATGGCTACACCTTC. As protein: CAWSRGHSNYGYTF.